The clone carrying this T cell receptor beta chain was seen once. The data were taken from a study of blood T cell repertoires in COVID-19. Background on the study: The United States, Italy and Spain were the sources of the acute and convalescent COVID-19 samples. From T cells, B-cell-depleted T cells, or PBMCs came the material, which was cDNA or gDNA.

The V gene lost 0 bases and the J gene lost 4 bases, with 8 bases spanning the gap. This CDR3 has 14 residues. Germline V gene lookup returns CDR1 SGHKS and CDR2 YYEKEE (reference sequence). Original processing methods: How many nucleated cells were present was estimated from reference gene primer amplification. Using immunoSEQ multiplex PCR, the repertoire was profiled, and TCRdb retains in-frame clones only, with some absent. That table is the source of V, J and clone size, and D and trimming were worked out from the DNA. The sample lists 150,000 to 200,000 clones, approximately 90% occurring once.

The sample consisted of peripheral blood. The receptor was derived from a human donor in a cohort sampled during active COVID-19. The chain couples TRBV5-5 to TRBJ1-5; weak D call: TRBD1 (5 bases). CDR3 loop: CASSLVGGNQPQHF. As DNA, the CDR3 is TGTGCCAGCAGCTTGGTGGGGGGGAATCAGCCCCAGCATTTT.